Below, 11 T cell receptor beta chains from the same sample are listed, as sequenced in a study of Graves' ophthalmopathy and Graves' hyperthyroidism. The study amplified TCR beta CDR3 regions using RNA transcripts. After a first-round RT-PCR with HTBI primers, a second-round multiplex PCR was run. TCRdb reprocessed the multiplex PCR reads with MiXCR, giving one entry per CDR3 protein. The sample gives almost 750,000 distinct CDR3 sequences, 40% of which show up once; 40% to 55% is in the top ten. Sequencing input: peripheral blood. The source is an adult man with Graves' ophthalmopathy.

This chain joins TRBV20-1 and TRBJ2-7; D assignment may be TRBD1 or TRBD2 (5 bases each). The CDR3 is 16 residues long. The V end lost 0 bases, the J end lost 2 bases, and 17 bases lay between the germline ends. Germline assignment: CDR1 DFQATT and CDR2 SNEGSKA (reference sequence). For the CDR3, the DNA is TGCAGTGCTAGAGACGTGGGGGTCAGAAACACCTACGAGCAGTACTTC. Translated, it gives CSARDVGVRNTYEQYF.

This clonotype was recorded at least ten times. The chain joins TRBV10-3 to TRBJ2-2; D perhaps matches TRBD2 (6 bases). CDR1 ENHRY and CDR2 SYGVKD come from the germline V gene. V shed 11 bases and J shed 2 bases, with 12 bases lying between them. The CDR3 runs to 13 residues. DNA of the CDR3: TGTGCCTCCATAGCGGCAAACACCGGGGAGCTGTTTTTT. Translated, it gives CASIAANTGELFF.

The table lists this clonotype with many counts. This chain uses TRBV14 with TRBJ1-2; possibly TRBD1 for D (5 bases). Germline V gene sequence: CDR1 SGHDN, CDR2 FVKESK. The V end was cut by 0 bases, the J end by 7 bases, with 9 bases between. This CDR3 is 13 amino acids long. DNA of the CDR3: TGTGCCAGCAGCCAAGATGGGGGTCGTGGCTACACCTTC. Its translation is CASSQDGGRGYTF.

This clonotype was observed a few times. This sequence joins TRBV2 and TRBJ1-5; possible D gene TRBD1, 5 bases. V lost 6 bases and J 0 bases, leaving 15 bases between the germline ends. CDR1 and CDR2 (germline): SNHLY, FYNNEI. CDR3 size: 16 residues. CDR3: CASSTDSNISNQPQHF. The CDR3 DNA sequence: TGTGCCAGCAGCACCGACAGCAACATTAGCAATCAGCCCCAGCATTTT.

The V and J genes are TRBV5-4 and TRBJ2-5; possible D gene TRBD2, 5 bases. The germline gives CDR1 SGHNT, CDR2 YYREEE (reference sequence). Trimming removed 4 bases from V and 1 base from J, with 11 bases in between. CDR3 length: 14 amino acids. CDR3 sequence reads: CASSAGGFQETQYF. CDR3 nucleotide sequence: TGTGCCAGCAGCGCCGGAGGCTTCCAAGAGACCCAGTACTTC.

Regarding this clonotype: Compared with germline, one end of the junction differs, possibly owing to a read error. The rearrangement links TRBV28 to TRBJ2-7; a possible D gene is TRBD1 (6 bases). Looked up from germline, CDR1 is MDHEN and CDR2 is SYDVKM. This CDR3 comprises 12 residues. The CDR3 loop reads CASSSWTVEHYF. CDR3 DNA sequence: TGTGCCAGCAGTTCGTGGACAGTCGAGCACTACTTC.

The chain joins TRBV24-1 to TRBJ1-5; 10 nucleotides agree with TRBD1. This CDR3 has 17 residues. Germline CDR1 and CDR2: KGHDR and SFDVKD. The trim removed 5 bases at V and 5 bases at J, leaving 11 bases unmatched. DNA of the CDR3: TGTGCCACCAGTGCCAACTCGGGAGGGACAGGGGATCAGCCCCAGCATTTT. Translating gives CATSANSGGTGDQPQHF.

In regard to this clonotype: Given the absence of the conserved phenylalanine or tryptophan at the CDR3 end, a read error is likely. The chain has TRBV25-1 and TRBJ2-7; D uncertain. Germline CDR1 and CDR2: MGHDK and SYGVNS. V lost 5 bases to trimming and J lost 2 bases, with 22 bases between them. The CDR3 runs 17 residues. CDR3: CASSSPRVRPYAYEQYS. CDR3 DNA: TGTGCCAGCAGTTCACCCAGAGTTAGACCCTATGCCTACGAGCAGTACTCC.

The table lists this clonotype with a few counts. The chain has TRBV7-3 and TRBJ2-2, with 9 positions matching TRBD1. Germline CDR1 SGHTA, CDR2 FQGTGA. This CDR3 spans 15 amino acids. The V gene end was trimmed by 6 bases and the J gene end by 5 bases; junction bases not matched to a gene: 7. The CDR3, as DNA: TGTGCCAGCAGTTCGACAGGGGGAGTTACCGGGGAGCTGTTTTTT. The encoded protein is CASSSTGGVTGELFF.

This clonotype appeared a few times. The J gene is TRBJ1-4, the V gene TRBV6-5; tentatively, D is TRBD1 (6 bases). The CDR3 covers 14 residues. V was shortened by 6 bases and J by 4 bases, with 12 bases between the two germline ends. CDR1 and CDR2 from the germline V gene are MNHEY and SVGAGI. The CDR3 sequence: CASRTGRGNEKLFF. The CDR3 nucleotides are TGTGCCAGCAGAACAGGGCGGGGTAATGAAAAACTGTTTTTT.

This clonotype was seen repeatedly, ten times or more. This chain joins TRBV7-9 and TRBJ1-2, with D maybe TRBD1 (5 bases). Germline lookup yields CDR1 SEHNR and CDR2 FQNEAQ (reference sequence). The CDR3 consists of 13 residues. V lost 3 bases, J lost 8 bases, and 13 bases lay in between. DNA of the CDR3: TGTGCCAGCAGCTTTGGCGGAAGGGACGGCTACACCTTC. Protein product: CASSFGGRDGYTF.